The 29 T cell receptor beta chains below come from one sample, sequenced in a study of Graves' ophthalmopathy and Graves' hyperthyroidism. The authors amplified TCR beta CDR3 regions, and they did so from RNA transcripts for repertoire sequencing. RT-PCR with HTBI primers came first, then second-round multiplex PCR. Each CDR3 protein gets one entry after TCRdb re-called the multiplex PCR reads with MiXCR. The repertoire consists of 400,000 or so distinct CDR3 sequences, with 15% to 19% occurring once and the leading ten covering roughly 7%. Sequences were obtained from peripheral blood. All receptors derive from a woman under 30 with stable Graves' hyperthyroidism.

The chain joins TRBV18 to TRBJ2-2; 15 bases are shared with TRBD2. This CDR3 comprises 20 residues. With 3 bases clipped from V and 0 bases from J, the junction kept 8 bases outside the gene matches. Germline assignment: CDR1 KGHSH and CDR2 LQKENI. Here the CDR3 reads CASSPRAGTSGGTNTGELFF. CDR3 DNA sequence: TGTGCCAGCTCACCTCGCGCCGGGACTAGCGGGGGGACGAACACCGGGGAGCTGTTTTTT.

This clonotype was counted only a few times. The chain links TRBV19 to TRBJ1-1; tentatively, D is TRBD1 (6 bases). Trimming shortened V by 8 bases and J by 6 bases, and 13 bases separated the two germline ends. The germline CDR1 and CDR2 sequences are LNHDA and SQIVND (reference sequence). The CDR3 runs to 12 residues. The chain's CDR3 is CASASRGAEAFF. DNA for the CDR3: TGTGCCAGTGCCTCCAGGGGCGCTGAAGCTTTCTTT.

This clonotype was found many times. This chain joins TRBV11-1 and TRBJ1-2, with D perhaps TRBD1 (5 bases). V lost 5 bases and J 2 bases, leaving 18 bases between the germline ends. The V gene's germline CDR1 is SGHAT and CDR2 FQDESV (reference sequence). The CDR3 is 16 residues long. CDR3 sequence (DNA): TGTGCCAGCAGCGCCGACTCCGGGACCCAGAACTATGGCTACACCTTC. Translating it yields CASSADSGTQNYGYTF. Using reference TRBV11-1 and TRBJ1-2 for the parts outside the CDR3, the full variable domain is EAEVAQSPRYKITEKSQAVAFWCDPISGHATLYWYRQILGQGPELLVQFQDESVVDDSQLPKDRFSAERLKGVDSTLKIQPAELGDSAMYLCASSADSGTQNYGYTFGSGTRLTVV.

This clonotype was observed many times. The chain is built from TRBV6-4 and TRBJ1-1; 10 bases are a match to TRBD1. V shed 5 bases and J 5 bases; nucleotides not matched to a gene: 20. Looked up from germline, CDR1 is MRHNA and CDR2 is SNTAGT. The CDR3 spans 19 residues. The CDR3 DNA is TGTGCCAGCAGTCCTCGGACAGGGGGAATTCGCAAACCTAGGACTGAAGCTTTCTTT. Translation: CASSPRTGGIRKPRTEAFF.

This clonotype was seen many times. The rearrangement links TRBV7-9 to TRBJ2-7, with D hard to call. Trimming stripped 5 bases from V and 12 bases from J, with 17 bases between. The CDR3 runs to 12 residues. Germline V gene data show CDR1 as SEHNR and CDR2 as FQNEAQ (reference sequence). The CDR3 DNA reads as TGTGCCAGCAGCCTAGACGTGCCGTTTCGGTACTTC. Translation: CASSLDVPFRYF.

V is TRBV29-1 and J is TRBJ2-7; 11 bases fit TRBD1. J lost 7 bases, V lost 4 bases, and 9 bases had no gene match. This CDR3 is 14 amino acids long. Looked up from germline, CDR1 is SQVTM and CDR2 is ANQGSEA. The CDR3: CSVVQGQGAGEQYF. Here the CDR3 DNA reads TGCAGCGTTGTCCAAGGACAGGGGGCGGGGGAGCAGTACTTC.

This clonotype has ten or more counts. The V gene is TRBV12-3 or TRBV12-4, the J gene TRBJ2-7, with D unclear. CDR3 length: 14 residues. Trimming stripped 6 bases from V and 0 bases from J, with 12 bases between. This chain's CDR3 is CASSLGLPSYEQYF. In DNA form, the CDR3 reads TGTGCCAGCAGCCTAGGGTTACCCTCCTACGAGCAGTACTTC.

Ten or more counts support this clonotype. The chain links TRBV12-3 or TRBV12-4 to TRBJ2-7; 8 nucleotides match TRBD2. This CDR3 contains 15 residues. The V segment lost 5 bases and the J segment 2 bases; nucleotides outside the gene matches: 8. The CDR3 DNA follows: TGTGCCAGCAGTATTAGCGGGGCCAAAACCTACGAGCAGTACTTC. It encodes CASSISGAKTYEQYF.

For this clonotype: This CDR3 fails to terminate in the conserved phenylalanine or tryptophan, so it likely reflects a read error. V gene TRBV6-1 combines with J gene TRBJ2-7, with 7 bases identical to TRBD1. V dropped 7 bases and J dropped 2; count of bases not matched to a gene: 5. The CDR3 sequence is 13 residues long. Germline-derived CDR1 and CDR2 are MNHNS and SASEGT. The CDR3 DNA follows: TGTGCCAGCACCCCGGGACAGCCCTACGAGCAGTACTAC. Its translation: CASTPGQPYEQYY.

The chain combines TRBV4-1 with TRBJ2-4, with 10 bases identical to TRBD2. This CDR3 has 16 residues. J was trimmed by 0 bases and V by 4 bases; bases with no gene match: 3. Per the germline V gene, CDR1 is MGHRA and CDR2 is YSYEKL. The CDR3 spells CASSRAGGLAKNIQYF. DNA of the CDR3: TGCGCCAGCAGCCGAGCGGGGGGGCTAGCCAAAAACATTCAGTACTTC.

This clonotype was detected only a few times. The rearrangement joins TRBV14 to TRBJ1-2; maybe TRBD1 (6 bases). The germline CDR1 and CDR2 sequences are SGHDN and FVKESK. The CDR3 extends over 15 amino acids. V dropped 4 bases and J dropped 0 bases, with 12 bases sitting between them. As DNA, the CDR3 is TGTGCCAGCAGCCCGCACAGGGTAGCTAACTATGGCTACACCTTC. This gives the protein CASSPHRVANYGYTF.

This chain links TRBV6-5 with TRBJ2-5, with 7 bases that match TRBD2. The germline V gene encodes CDR1 MNHEY and CDR2 SVGAGI. This CDR3 is built from 14 residues. Losses at the gene ends were 4 bases for V and 2 bases for J; bases not matched to a gene: 4. The CDR3 region has the DNA TGTGCCAGCAGTTGGGGGGGAGGACAAGAGACCCAGTACTTC. This encodes CASSWGGGQETQYF.

In this sample, this clonotype turned up many times. V usage is TRBV6-2 or TRBV6-3 and J usage is TRBJ2-2; D tentatively fits TRBD1 or TRBD2 (6 bases each). The CDR3 covers 18 residues. V dropped 0 bases and J dropped 1 base, with 15 bases sitting between them. Germline CDR1 is MNHEY and CDR2 is SVGEGT. The CDR3 DNA reads as TGTGCCAGCAGTTACTCGACCTCGGGGGCCCAGAACACCGGGGAGCTGTTTTTT. This translates into CASSYSTSGAQNTGELFF.

This clonotype was detected only a few times. This chain uses TRBV4-1 with TRBJ1-2; D not certain. The CDR3 totals 14 residues. Germline CDR1 is MGHRA and CDR2 is YSYEKL. Trimming cost V 1 base and J 3 bases, with 9 bases left between them. Here the CDR3 reads CASSQVTGYYGYTF. The CDR3 DNA is TGCGCCAGCAGCCAAGTTACGGGGTACTATGGCTACACCTTC.

This clonotype was counted ten times or more. The chain links TRBV29-1 to TRBJ1-1; D is ambiguous. The V gene lost 7 bases and the J gene lost 11 bases, with 14 bases spanning the gap. Looked up from germline, CDR1 is SQVTM and CDR2 is ANQGSEA. This CDR3 region has 10 residues. This CDR3 is CSALLAQAFF. Written as DNA, the CDR3 is TGCAGCGCGCTGTTGGCTCAGGCTTTCTTT.

V usage is TRBV10-3 and J usage is TRBJ1-1; D is perhaps TRBD1 (6 bases). The V gene's germline CDR1 is ENHRY and CDR2 SYGVKD. V lost 0 bases, J lost 7 bases, and 12 bases lay in between. The CDR3 totals 14 residues. CDR3 region: CAISESGGPVEAFF. CDR3 in DNA: TGTGCCATCAGTGAGTCGGGGGGGCCCGTTGAAGCTTTCTTT.

This clonotype was recorded at least ten times. J is TRBJ1-2 and V is TRBV5-5; no reliable D call. The CDR3 covers 15 residues. V was clipped by 3 bases and J by 4 bases, with 16 bases between them. The V gene's germline CDR1 is SGHKS and CDR2 YYEKEE (reference sequence). CDR3: CASSWGGRLGYGYTF. The CDR3 DNA reads as TGTGCCAGCAGCTGGGGAGGAAGATTGGGCTATGGCTACACCTTC. The full variable domain, rest sourced from reference TRBV5-5 and TRBJ1-2, is DAGVTQSPTHLIKTRGQQVTLRCSPISGHKSVSWYQQVLGQGPQFIFQYYEKEERGRGNFPDRFSARQFPNYSSELNVNALLLGDSALYLCASSWGGRLGYGYTFGSGTRLTVV.

Many counts were recorded for this clonotype. The chain links TRBV6-1 to TRBJ2-2; the D is unclear. Trimming removed 6 bases at V and 1 base at J, with 6 bases between. From germline, CDR1 is MNHNS and CDR2 SASEGT. The CDR3 totals 13 residues. For the CDR3, the DNA is TGTGCCAGCAGGCCCAGGAACACCGGGGAGCTGTTTTTT. Translated, it gives CASRPRNTGELFF.

This clonotype was picked up many times. The V gene is TRBV10-3, the J gene TRBJ1-1, with D maybe TRBD1 (6 bases). The length of the CDR3 is 13 residues. Germline CDR1 is ENHRY and CDR2 is SYGVKD. Trimming shortened V by 5 bases and J by 1 base, and 8 bases separated the two germline ends. The CDR3 nucleotides are TGTGCCATCAGTTCGGGACAGAACACTGAAGCTTTCTTT. It encodes CAISSGQNTEAFF.

This clonotype showed up many times. This may come from a read error, since a much larger clone is one base off. The chain recombines TRBV6-1 with TRBJ1-2; TRBD1 matches at 7 bases. V lost 6 bases and J lost 2; bases outside the gene matches: 3. CDR3 size: 13 residues. Germline assignment: CDR1 MNHNS and CDR2 SASEGT. The CDR3 region has the DNA TGTGCCAGCAGCGCGACAGGGAACTATGGCTACACCTTC. Encoded protein: CASSATGNYGYTF.

This clonotype has only a few counts. The gene calls are TRBV24-1 and TRBJ2-3, with D uncertain. The germline V gene has CDR1 KGHDR and CDR2 SFDVKD. Trimming stripped 3 bases from V and 7 bases from J, with 4 bases between. The CDR3 has 11 residues. CDR3 residues: CATSDPHTQYF. The CDR3 DNA sequence: TGTGCCACCAGTGATCCGCATACGCAGTATTTT.

V and J are TRBV18 and TRBJ2-2; a possible D gene is TRBD1 (7 bases). Germline CDR1 is KGHSH and CDR2 is LQKENI. This CDR3 is built from 16 residues. Trimming pared 2 bases from V and 4 bases from J, leaving 14 bases between. The CDR3 loop is CASSPVEGARTGELFF. The CDR3 DNA sequence: TGTGCCAGCTCACCAGTGGAGGGGGCGCGCACCGGGGAGCTGTTTTTT.

This clonotype has a count of ten or more. The rearrangement links TRBV7-2 to TRBJ2-7; 11 bases align to TRBD1. The germline V gene encodes CDR1 SGHTA and CDR2 FQGNSA. This CDR3 has 17 residues. With 1 base clipped from V and 3 bases from J, the junction kept 8 bases outside the gene matches. The CDR3 reads CASSLGGAGTGGYEQYF. CDR3 DNA: TGTGCCAGCAGCTTAGGTGGGGCCGGGACAGGGGGCTACGAGCAGTACTTC.

There are many counts of this clonotype. The chain couples TRBV6-5 to TRBJ1-1, with D hard to call. The CDR3 is 14 residues long. Germline V lookup: CDR1 MNHEY, CDR2 SVGAGI. The V end was cut by 2 bases, the J end by 2 bases, with 9 bases between. The CDR3 loop reads CASSYDELNTEAFF. The CDR3 region has the DNA TGTGCCAGCAGTTACGACGAACTAAACACTGAAGCTTTCTTT.

V usage is TRBV6-2 or TRBV6-3 and J usage is TRBJ1-6; 8 positions agree with TRBD1. The germline gives CDR1 MNHEY, CDR2 SVGEGT. V was clipped by 4 bases and J by 0 bases; unmatched bases: 5. CDR3 length: 17 residues. DNA of the CDR3: TGTGCCAGCAGTTGGGACAGGCCAAGCTCCTATAATTCACCCCTCCACTTT. It translates to CASSWDRPSSYNSPLHF.

The V and J genes are TRBV6-2 or TRBV6-3 and TRBJ2-7; no definite D call. Germline V CDR1 and CDR2: MNHEY, SVGEGT. Trimming left V 1 base short and J 0 bases short, with 16 bases between. The CDR3 has 17 amino acids. The CDR3 protein is CASSYLAGWRHSYEQYF. The CDR3 DNA reads as TGTGCCAGCAGTTACTTGGCCGGGTGGCGACACTCCTACGAGCAGTACTTC.

This clonotype was seen repeatedly, ten times or more. The rearrangement joins TRBV6-8 to TRBJ1-5; weak D call: TRBD1 (6 bases). Trimming removed 8 bases from V and 6 bases from J, with 20 bases in between. Germline V CDR1 and CDR2: MNHGY, SAAAGT. The CDR3 sequence is 15 residues long. CDR3 residues: CASAHRAQNGQPQHF. Here the CDR3 DNA reads TGTGCCAGCGCCCACAGGGCGCAAAATGGTCAGCCCCAGCATTTT.

This clonotype was counted ten times or more. V and J are TRBV7-2 and TRBJ2-7; 8 bases line up with TRBD1. The germline gives CDR1 SGHTA, CDR2 FQGNSA. V lost 5 bases and J lost 5; bases outside the gene matches: 8. The CDR3 loop spans 14 amino acids. The CDR3 DNA reads TGTGCCAGCAGCGAGGACAGGGTCGAGAACGAGCAGTACTTC. Its translation: CASSEDRVENEQYF.

This clonotype occurred a few times. The chain carries TRBV4-1 and TRBJ2-7; perhaps TRBD1 as D (6 bases). From germline, CDR1 is MGHRA and CDR2 YSYEKL. Trimming pared 3 bases from V and 2 bases from J, leaving 14 bases between. This CDR3 spans 15 amino acids. The CDR3 here is CASSHGQLSTYEQYF. CDR3 bases: TGCGCCAGCAGCCACGGACAGCTATCTACCTACGAGCAGTACTTC.